This TCR beta chain was sequenced for a study of CD8+CD57+ T cells in acquired aplastic anemia. CDR3 size: 13 residues. CDR1 is SGHTA, CDR2 FQGTGA, per germline. V dropped 4 bases and J dropped 1; count of bases not matched to a gene: 0. This clonotype has ten or more counts. Researchers used genomic DNA as the template to profile TCR beta VDJ and CDR3. Each CDR3 protein is one row after TCRdb ran MiXCR on the reads. The sample records a few hundred thousand distinct CDR3 sequences, around a third being singletons. All patients picked for sequencing had shown, by flow cytometry, an expansion of CD8+CD57+ cells.

The rearrangement joins TRBV7-3 to TRBJ2-7; 8 nucleotides align to TRBD1. Specimen: sorted CD4+, CD8+, or CD8+CD57+ T cells (not recorded which) from PBMCs. The origin of this receptor is a human donor with aplastic anemia. The CDR3 reads CASSWDRSYEQYF. For the CDR3, the DNA is TGTGCCAGCAGCTGGGACAGGTCCTACGAGCAGTACTTC.